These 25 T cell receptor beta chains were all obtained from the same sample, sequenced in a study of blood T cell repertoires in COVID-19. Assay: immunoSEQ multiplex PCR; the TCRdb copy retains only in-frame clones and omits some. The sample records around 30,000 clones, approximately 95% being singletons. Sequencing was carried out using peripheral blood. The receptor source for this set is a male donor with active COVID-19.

CDR3 loop: CASSLGRRSEAFF. The CDR3 DNA sequence: TGTGCCAGCAGCTTAGGGAGACGGTCTGAAGCTTTCTTT. The V call is TRBV11-3, the J call TRBJ1-1; unclear D gene. Germline assignment: CDR1 SGHNT and CDR2 YENEEA. The CDR3 totals 13 residues. V was cut by 1 base and J by 6 bases, with 9 bases left in between.

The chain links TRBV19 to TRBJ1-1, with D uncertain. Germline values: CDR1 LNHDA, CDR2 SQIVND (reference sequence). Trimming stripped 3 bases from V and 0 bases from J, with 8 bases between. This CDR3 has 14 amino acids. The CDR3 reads CASSIPGLNTEAFF. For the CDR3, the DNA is TGTGCCAGTAGTATCCCAGGCCTGAACACTGAAGCTTTCTTT.

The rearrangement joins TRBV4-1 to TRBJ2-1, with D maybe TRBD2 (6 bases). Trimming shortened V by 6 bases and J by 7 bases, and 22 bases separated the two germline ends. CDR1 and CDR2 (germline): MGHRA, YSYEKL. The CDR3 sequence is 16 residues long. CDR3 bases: TGCGCCAGCAGACTAGATAGACTAGTGGATAGAAATGAGCAGTTCTTC. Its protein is CASRLDRLVDRNEQFF.

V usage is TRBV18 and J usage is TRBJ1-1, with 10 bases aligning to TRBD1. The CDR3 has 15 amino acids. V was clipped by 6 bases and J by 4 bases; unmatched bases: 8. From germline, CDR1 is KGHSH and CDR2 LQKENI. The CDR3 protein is CASSPGTGVVTEAFF. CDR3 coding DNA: TGTGCCAGCTCGCCCGGGACAGGGGTGGTCACTGAAGCTTTCTTT.

The CDR3 is CASSHRGSLNTEAFF. CDR3 sequence (DNA): TGTGCCAGCAGCCACCGGGGGAGCCTGAACACTGAAGCTTTCTTT. The chain has TRBV7-2 and TRBJ1-1; perhaps TRBD1 as D (5 bases). The CDR3 consists of 15 residues. V shed 5 bases and J shed 0 bases, with 13 bases lying between them. The V gene's germline CDR1 is SGHTA and CDR2 FQGNSA.

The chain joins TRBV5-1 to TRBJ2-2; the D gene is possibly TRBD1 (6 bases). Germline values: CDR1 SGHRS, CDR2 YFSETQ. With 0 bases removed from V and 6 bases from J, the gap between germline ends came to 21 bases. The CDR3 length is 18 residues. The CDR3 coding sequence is TGCGCCAGCAGCTTGGATGTTTACAGGGTAAATTACCCCGGGGAGCTGTTTTTT. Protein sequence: CASSLDVYRVNYPGELFF.

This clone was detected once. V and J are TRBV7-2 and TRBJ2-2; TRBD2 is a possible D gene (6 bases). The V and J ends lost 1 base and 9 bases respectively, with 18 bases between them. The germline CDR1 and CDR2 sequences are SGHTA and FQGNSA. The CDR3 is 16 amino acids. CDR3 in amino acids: CASSLDGGLIGRELFF. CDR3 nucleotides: TGTGCCAGCAGCTTAGATGGGGGACTTATTGGCCGGGAGCTGTTTTTT.

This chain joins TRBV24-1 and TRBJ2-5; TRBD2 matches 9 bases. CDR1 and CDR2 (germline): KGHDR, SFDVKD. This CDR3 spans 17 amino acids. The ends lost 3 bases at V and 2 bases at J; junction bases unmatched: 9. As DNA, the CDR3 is TGTGCCACCAGTGATGGAAGCGGGGGGTTGAGGCAAGAGACCCAGTACTTC. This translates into CATSDGSGGLRQETQYF.

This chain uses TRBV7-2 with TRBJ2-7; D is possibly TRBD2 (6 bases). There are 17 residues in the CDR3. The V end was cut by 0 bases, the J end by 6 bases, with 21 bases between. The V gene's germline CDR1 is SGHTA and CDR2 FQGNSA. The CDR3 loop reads CASSLARAVAAPSEQYF. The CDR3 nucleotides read TGTGCCAGCAGCTTAGCGAGGGCGGTAGCGGCTCCCAGCGAGCAGTACTTC.

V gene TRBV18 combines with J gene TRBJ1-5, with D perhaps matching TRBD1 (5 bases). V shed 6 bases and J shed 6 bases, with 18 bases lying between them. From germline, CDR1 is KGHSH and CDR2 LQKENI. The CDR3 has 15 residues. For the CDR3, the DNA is TGTGCCAGCTCTCCAGGAAGCAGGGTGGGTCAGCCCCAGCATTTT. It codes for CASSPGSRVGQPQHF.

The CDR3 region has the DNA TGCGCCAGCAGCCGGGTCCCCACTAGCGGCAGCTACGAGCAGTACTTC. Translation: CASSRVPTSGSYEQYF. The rearrangement links TRBV5-1 to TRBJ2-7, with 8 bases fitting TRBD2. The V gene end was trimmed by 4 bases and the J gene end by 3 bases; junction bases not matched to a gene: 12. Germline assignment: CDR1 SGHRS and CDR2 YFSETQ. This CDR3 is 16 amino acids long. The full variable domain, its missing parts supplied by reference TRBV5-1 and TRBJ2-7, is KAGVTQTPRYLIKTRGQQVTLSCSPISGHRSVSWYQQTPGQGLQFLFEYFSETQRNKGNFPGRFSGRQFSNSRSEMNVSTLELGDSALYLCASSRVPTSGSYEQYFGPGTRLTVT.

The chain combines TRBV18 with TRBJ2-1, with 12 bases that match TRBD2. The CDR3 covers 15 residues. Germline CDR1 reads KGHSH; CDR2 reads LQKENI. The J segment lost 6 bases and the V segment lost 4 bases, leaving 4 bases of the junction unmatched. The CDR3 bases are TGTGCCAGCTCACAGCCTAGCGGGGGGGTCAATGAGCAGTTCTTC. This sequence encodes CASSQPSGGVNEQFF. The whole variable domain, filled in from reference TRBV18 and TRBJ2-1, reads NAGVMQNPRHLVRRRGQEARLRCSPMKGHSHVYWYRQLPEEGLKFMVYLQKENIIDESGMPKERFSAEFPKEGPSILRIQQVVRGDSAAYFCASSQPSGGVNEQFFGPGTRLTVL.

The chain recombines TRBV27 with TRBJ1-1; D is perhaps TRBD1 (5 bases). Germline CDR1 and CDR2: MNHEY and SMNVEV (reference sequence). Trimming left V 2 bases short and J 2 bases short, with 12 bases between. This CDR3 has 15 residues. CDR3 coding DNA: TGTGCCAGCAGTTTAAATCGGCAGGGTAACACTGAAGCTTTCTTT. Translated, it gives CASSLNRQGNTEAFF.

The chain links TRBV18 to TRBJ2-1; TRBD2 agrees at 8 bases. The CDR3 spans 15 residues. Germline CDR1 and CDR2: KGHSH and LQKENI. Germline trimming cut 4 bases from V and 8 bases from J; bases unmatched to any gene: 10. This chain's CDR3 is CASSQKDGREDEQFF. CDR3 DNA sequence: TGTGCCAGCTCACAGAAGGACGGGAGGGAGGATGAGCAGTTCTTC.

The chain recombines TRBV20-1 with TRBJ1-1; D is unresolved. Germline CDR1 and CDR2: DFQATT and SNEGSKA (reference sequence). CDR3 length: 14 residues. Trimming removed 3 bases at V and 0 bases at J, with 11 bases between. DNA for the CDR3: TGCAGTGCTAGTCGCAGATACATGAACACTGAAGCTTTCTTT. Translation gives CSASRRYMNTEAFF.

CDR3 region: CASTRSYEQYF. The CDR3 nucleotides read TGTGCCAGCACCCGTTCCTACGAGCAGTACTTC. The V gene is TRBV7-2, the J gene TRBJ2-7; no definite D call. V gave up 7 bases and J gave up 1 base, with 5 bases separating them. The CDR3 is made up of 11 amino acids. From germline, CDR1 is SGHTA and CDR2 FQGNSA.

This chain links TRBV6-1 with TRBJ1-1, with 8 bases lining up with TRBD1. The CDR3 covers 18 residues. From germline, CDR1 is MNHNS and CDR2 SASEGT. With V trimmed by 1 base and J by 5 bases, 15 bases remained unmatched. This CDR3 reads CASSEVWGTGGRGTEAFF. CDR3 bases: TGTGCCAGCAGTGAAGTTTGGGGGACAGGCGGCAGGGGAACTGAAGCTTTCTTT.

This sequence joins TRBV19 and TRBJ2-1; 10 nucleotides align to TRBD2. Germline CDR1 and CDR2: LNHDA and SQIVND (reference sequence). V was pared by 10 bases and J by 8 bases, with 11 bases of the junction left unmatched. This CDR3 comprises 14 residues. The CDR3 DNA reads TGTGCCACCCGAAAGCGGGGGGGCCTCGATGAGCAGTTCTTC. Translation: CATRKRGGLDEQFF. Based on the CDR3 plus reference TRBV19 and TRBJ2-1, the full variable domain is DGGITQSPKYLFRKEGQNVTLSCEQNLNHDAMYWYRQDPGQGLRLIYYSQIVNDFQKGDIAEGYSVSREKKESFPLTVTSAQKNPTAFYLCATRKRGGLDEQFFGPGTRLTVL.

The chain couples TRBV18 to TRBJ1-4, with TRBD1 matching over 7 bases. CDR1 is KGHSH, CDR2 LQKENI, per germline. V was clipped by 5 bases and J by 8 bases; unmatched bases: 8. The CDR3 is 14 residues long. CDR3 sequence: CASSTGVGGEKLFF. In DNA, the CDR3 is TGTGCCAGCTCAACAGGGGTTGGAGGGGAAAAACTGTTTTTT. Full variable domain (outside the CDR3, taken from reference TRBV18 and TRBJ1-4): NAGVMQNPRHLVRRRGQEARLRCSPMKGHSHVYWYRQLPEEGLKFMVYLQKENIIDESGMPKERFSAEFPKEGPSILRIQQVVRGDSAAYFCASSTGVGGEKLFFGSGTQLSVL.

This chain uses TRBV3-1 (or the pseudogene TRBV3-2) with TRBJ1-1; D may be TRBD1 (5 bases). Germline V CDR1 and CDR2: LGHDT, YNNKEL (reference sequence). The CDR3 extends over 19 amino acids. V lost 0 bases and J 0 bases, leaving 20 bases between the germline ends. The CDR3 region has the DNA TGTGCCAGCAGCCAAGATGGGGGGAGGACGGTACACATGAACACTGAAGCTTTCTTT. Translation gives CASSQDGGRTVHMNTEAFF.

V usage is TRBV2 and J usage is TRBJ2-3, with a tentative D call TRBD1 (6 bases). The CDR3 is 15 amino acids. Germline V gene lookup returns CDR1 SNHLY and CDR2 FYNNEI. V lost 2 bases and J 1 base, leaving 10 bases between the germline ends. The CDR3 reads CASSEKYRGTDTQYF. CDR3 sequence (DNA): TGTGCCAGCAGTGAAAAGTACAGGGGCACAGATACGCAGTATTTT.

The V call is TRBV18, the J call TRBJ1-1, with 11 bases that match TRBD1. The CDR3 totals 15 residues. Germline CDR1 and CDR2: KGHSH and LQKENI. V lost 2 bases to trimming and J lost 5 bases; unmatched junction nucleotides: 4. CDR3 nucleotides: TGTGCCAGCTCACCAGGGACAGGGGGAAGTACTGAAGCTTTCTTT. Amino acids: CASSPGTGGSTEAFF.

The CDR3 DNA reads as TGCGCCAGCAGCTTGGGACAGAATCAGCCCCAGCATTTT. Translated: CASSLGQNQPQHF. The rearrangement joins TRBV5-1 to TRBJ1-5; D is perhaps TRBD1 (5 bases). Germline-derived CDR1 and CDR2 are SGHRS and YFSETQ. CDR3 length: 13 residues. The germline V and J ends were trimmed by 0 bases and 4 bases, with 5 bases remaining between them.

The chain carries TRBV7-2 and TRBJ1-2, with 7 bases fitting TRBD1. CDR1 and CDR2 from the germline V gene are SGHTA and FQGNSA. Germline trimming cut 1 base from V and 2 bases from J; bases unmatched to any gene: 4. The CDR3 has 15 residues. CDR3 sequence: CASSLEKGGNYGYTF. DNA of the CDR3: TGTGCCAGCAGCTTAGAGAAAGGGGGCAACTATGGCTACACCTTC.

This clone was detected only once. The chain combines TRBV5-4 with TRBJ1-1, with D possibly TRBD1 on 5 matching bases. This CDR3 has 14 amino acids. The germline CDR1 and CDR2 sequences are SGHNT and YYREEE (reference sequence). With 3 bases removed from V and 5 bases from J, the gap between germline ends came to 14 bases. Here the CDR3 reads CASSSRTGGTEAFF. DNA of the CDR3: TGTGCCAGCAGCTCCCGGACGGGGGGAACTGAAGCTTTCTTT.